This T cell receptor (beta chain) came from a study of T-cell memory formation after mild COVID-19. Whole-study context: TCR clusters were mostly confined to one donor each.

Findings and limits, study-wide: Cross-reactive memory appears to have joined, as suggested by some responding clones showing up in pre-infection memory.

This clonotype was picked up a small number of times. Its specificity is not known. This CDR3 region has 14 residues. CDR1 MNHEY and CDR2 SMNVEV come from the germline V gene (reference sequence). The V gene end was trimmed by 6 bases and the J gene end by 1 base; junction bases not matched to a gene: 6. One entry per CDR3 protein results from TCRdb running MiXCR on the 5' RACE reads. This sample has 400,000 or so distinct CDR3 sequences, with roughly 20% found just once. The clonotype was recovered from an adult woman who had mild COVID-19 (a few samples of this study predate the infection). Cell type and time point are not known. The specimen sequenced was PBMCs or a T cell subset sorted from them (not recorded which). The rearrangement links TRBV27 to TRBJ2-7; 7 nucleotides agree with TRBD1. As DNA, the CDR3 is TGTGCCAGCAGCGACAGGGTGGGGTCCTACGAGCAGTACTTC. As protein: CASSDRVGSYEQYF.